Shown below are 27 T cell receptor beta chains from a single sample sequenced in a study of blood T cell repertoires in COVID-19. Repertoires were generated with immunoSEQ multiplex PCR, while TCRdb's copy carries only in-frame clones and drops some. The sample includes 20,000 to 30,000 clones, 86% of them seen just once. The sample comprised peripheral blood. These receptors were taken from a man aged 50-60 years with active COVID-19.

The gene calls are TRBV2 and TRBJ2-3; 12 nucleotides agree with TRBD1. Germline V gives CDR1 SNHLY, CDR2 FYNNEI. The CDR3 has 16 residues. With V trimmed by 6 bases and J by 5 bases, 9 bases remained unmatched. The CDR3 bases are TGTGCCAGCAGCCCCGGGGGACAGGGGGCTAGAGATACGCAGTATTTT. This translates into CASSPGGQGARDTQYF.

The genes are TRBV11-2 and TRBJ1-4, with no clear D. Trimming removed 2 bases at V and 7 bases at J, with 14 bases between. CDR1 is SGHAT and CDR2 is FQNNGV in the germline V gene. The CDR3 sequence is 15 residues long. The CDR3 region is CASSLIPRGGEKLFF. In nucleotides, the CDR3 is TGTGCCAGCAGCTTAATTCCGCGGGGAGGTGAAAAACTGTTTTTT.

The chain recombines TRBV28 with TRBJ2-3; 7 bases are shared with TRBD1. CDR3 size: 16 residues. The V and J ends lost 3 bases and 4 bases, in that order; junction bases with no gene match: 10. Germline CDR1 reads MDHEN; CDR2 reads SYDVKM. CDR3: CASSFLEGAGSDTQYF. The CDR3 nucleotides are TGTGCCAGCAGTTTTCTAGAGGGGGCAGGTTCAGATACGCAGTATTTT.

The CDR3 DNA sequence: TGTGCCATCAGTGAGTCGACAGGGGGCGCGGATGGCTACACCTTC. As protein: CAISESTGGADGYTF. The J gene is TRBJ1-2, the V gene TRBV10-3; the match to TRBD1 covers 10 bases. From germline, CDR1 is ENHRY and CDR2 SYGVKD. This CDR3 has 15 amino acids. The trim removed 0 bases at V and 6 bases at J, leaving 4 bases unmatched.

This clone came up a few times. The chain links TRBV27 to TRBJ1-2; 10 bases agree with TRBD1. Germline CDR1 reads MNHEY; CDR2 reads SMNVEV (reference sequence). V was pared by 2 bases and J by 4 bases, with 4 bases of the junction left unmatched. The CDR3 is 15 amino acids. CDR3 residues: CASSLRQGAGYGYTF. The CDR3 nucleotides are TGTGCCAGCAGTTTACGACAGGGGGCAGGCTATGGCTACACCTTC.

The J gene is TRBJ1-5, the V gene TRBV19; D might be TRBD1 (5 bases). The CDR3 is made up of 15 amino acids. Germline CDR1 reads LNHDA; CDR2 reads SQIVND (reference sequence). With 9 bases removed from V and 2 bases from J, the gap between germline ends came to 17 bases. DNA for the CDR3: TGTGCCAGCCGCTCCAGGGCCCGGGGCAATCAGCCCCAGCATTTT. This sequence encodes CASRSRARGNQPQHF.

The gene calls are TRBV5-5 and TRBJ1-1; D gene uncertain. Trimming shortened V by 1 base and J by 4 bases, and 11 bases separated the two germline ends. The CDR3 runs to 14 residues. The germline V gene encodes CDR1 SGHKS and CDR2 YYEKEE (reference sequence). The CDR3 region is CASSLNPGFTEAFF. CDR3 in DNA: TGTGCCAGCAGCTTGAACCCGGGTTTCACTGAAGCTTTCTTT.

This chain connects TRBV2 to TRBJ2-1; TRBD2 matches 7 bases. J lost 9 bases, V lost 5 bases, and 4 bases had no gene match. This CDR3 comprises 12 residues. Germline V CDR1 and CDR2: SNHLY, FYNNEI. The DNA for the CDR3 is TGTGCCAGCAGTCGGGGGGTCTCTGAGCAGTTCTTC. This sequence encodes CASSRGVSEQFF. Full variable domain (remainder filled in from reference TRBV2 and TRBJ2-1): EPEVTQTPSHQVTQMGQEVILRCVPISNHLYFYWYRQILGQKVEFLVSFYNNEISEKSEIFDDQFSVERPDGSNFTLKIRSTKLEDSAMYFCASSRGVSEQFFGPGTRLTVL.

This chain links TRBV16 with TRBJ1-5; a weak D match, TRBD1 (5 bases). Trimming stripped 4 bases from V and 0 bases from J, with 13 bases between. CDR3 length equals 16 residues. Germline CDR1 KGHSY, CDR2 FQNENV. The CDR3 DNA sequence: TGTGCCAGCAGCCCCCCTTTTCAGGGTAGCAATCAGCCCCAGCATTTT. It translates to CASSPPFQGSNQPQHF. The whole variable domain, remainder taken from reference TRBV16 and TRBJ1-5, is GEEVAQTPKHLVRGEGQKAKLYCAPIKGHSYVFWYQQVLKNEFKFLISFQNENVFDETGMPKERFSAKCLPNSPCSLEIQATKLEDSAVYFCASSPPFQGSNQPQHFGDGTRLSIL.

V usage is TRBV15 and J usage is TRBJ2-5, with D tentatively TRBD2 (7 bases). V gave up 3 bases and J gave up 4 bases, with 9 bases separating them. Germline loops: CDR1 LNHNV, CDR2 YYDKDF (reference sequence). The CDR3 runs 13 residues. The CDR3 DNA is TGTGCCACCAGCAGCGGGGGGCGAGAGACCCAGTACTTC. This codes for CATSSGGRETQYF.

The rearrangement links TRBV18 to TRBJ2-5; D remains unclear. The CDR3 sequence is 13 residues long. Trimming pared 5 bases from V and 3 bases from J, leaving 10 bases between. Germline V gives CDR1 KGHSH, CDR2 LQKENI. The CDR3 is CASSGSAKETQYF. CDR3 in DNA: TGTGCCAGCTCAGGCAGCGCGAAAGAGACCCAGTACTTC.

CDR3 nucleotide sequence: TGTGCCAGCAGTCGCGATAAGACCCCCGACTCGGAGACCCAGTACTTC. Protein product: CASSRDKTPDSETQYF. The genes are TRBV14 and TRBJ2-5; no clear D gene. CDR3 length: 16 amino acids. Germline V gives CDR1 SGHDN, CDR2 FVKESK. V lost 6 bases and J 5 bases, leaving 22 bases between the germline ends.

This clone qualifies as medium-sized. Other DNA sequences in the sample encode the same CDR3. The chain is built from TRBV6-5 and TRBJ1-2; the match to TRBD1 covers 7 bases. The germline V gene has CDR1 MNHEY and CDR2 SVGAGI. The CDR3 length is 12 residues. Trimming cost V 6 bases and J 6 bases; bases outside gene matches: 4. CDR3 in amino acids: CASSSGGDGYTF. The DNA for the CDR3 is TGTGCCAGCAGCTCAGGGGGAGATGGCTACACCTTC.

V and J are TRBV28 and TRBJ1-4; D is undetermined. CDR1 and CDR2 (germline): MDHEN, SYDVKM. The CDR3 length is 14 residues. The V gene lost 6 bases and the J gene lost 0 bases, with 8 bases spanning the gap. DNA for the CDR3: TGTGCCAGCAGCTCAGGTTCAACTAATGAAAAACTGTTTTTT. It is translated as CASSSGSTNEKLFF.

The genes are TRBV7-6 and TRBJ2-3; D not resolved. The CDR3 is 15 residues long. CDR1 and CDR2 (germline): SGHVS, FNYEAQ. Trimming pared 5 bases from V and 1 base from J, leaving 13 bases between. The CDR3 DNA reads TGTGCCAGCAGCCCCGGCGGCGGCGGCACAGATACGCAGTATTTT. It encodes CASSPGGGGTDTQYF.

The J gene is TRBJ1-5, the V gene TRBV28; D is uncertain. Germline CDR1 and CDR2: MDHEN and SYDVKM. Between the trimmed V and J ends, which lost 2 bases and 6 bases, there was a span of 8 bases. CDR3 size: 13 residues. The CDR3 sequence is CASSLERPQPQHF. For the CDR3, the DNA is TGTGCCAGCAGTTTAGAGCGTCCTCAGCCCCAGCATTTT.

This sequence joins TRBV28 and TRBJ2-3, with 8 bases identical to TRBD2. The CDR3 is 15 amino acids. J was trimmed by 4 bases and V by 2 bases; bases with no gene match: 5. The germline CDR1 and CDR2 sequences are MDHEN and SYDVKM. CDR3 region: CASSLRSGGADTQYF. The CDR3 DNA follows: TGTGCCAGCAGTTTACGCTCGGGAGGGGCAGATACGCAGTATTTT.

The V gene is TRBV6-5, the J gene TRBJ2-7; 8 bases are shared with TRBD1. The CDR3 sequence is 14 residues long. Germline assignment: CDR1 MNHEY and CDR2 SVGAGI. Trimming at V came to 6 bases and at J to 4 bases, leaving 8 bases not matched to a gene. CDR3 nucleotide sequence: TGTGCCAGCAGGAGGACAGGGTCAGGATACGAGCAGTACTTC. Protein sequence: CASRRTGSGYEQYF.

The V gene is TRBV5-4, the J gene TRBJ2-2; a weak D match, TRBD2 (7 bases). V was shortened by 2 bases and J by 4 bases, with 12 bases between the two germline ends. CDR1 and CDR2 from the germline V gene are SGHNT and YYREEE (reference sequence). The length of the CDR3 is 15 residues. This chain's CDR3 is CASSFGGGRTGELFF. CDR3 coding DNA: TGTGCCAGCAGCTTTGGGGGGGGCCGCACCGGGGAGCTGTTTTTT.

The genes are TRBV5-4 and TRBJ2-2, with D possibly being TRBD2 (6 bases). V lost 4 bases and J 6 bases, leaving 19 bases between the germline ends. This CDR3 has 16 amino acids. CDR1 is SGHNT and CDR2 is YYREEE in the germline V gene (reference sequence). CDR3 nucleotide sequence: TGTGCCAGCAGCGATCTTTACGGGAGTGGGGCCGGGGAGCTGTTTTTT. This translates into CASSDLYGSGAGELFF.

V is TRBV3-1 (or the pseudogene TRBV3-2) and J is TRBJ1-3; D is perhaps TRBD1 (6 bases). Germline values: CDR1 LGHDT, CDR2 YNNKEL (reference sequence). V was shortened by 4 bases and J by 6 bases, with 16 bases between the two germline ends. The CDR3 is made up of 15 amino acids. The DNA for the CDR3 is TGTGCCAGCAGCCCCCACCGGACAGCGTCAAACACCATATATTTT. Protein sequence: CASSPHRTASNTIYF.

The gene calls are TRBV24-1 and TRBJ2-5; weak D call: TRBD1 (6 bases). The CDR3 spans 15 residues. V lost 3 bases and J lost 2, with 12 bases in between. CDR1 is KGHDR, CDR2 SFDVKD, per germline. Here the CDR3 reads CATSDRGQLQETQYF. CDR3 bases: TGTGCCACCAGTGATCGTGGACAGTTGCAAGAGACCCAGTACTTC.

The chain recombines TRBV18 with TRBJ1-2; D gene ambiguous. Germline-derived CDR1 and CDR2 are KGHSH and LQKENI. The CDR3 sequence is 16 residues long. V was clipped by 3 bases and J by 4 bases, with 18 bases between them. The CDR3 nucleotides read TGTGCCAGCTCACCCCTACGGGGATCCTCCGGCTATGGCTACACCTTC. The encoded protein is CASSPLRGSSGYGYTF.

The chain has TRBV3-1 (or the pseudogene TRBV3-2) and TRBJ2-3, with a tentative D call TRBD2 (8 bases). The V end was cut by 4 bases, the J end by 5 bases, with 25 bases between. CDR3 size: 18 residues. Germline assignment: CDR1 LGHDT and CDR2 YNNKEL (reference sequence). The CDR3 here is CASSPNRPRGLAGDTQYF. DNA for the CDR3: TGTGCCAGCAGCCCCAACCGGCCGAGGGGGCTAGCGGGAGATACGCAGTATTTT.

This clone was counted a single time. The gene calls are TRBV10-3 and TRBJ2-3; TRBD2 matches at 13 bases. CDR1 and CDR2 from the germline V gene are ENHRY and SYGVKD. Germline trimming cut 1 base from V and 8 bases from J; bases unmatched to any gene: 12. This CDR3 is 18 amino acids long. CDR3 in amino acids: CAISEFGLAGDHRSTQYF. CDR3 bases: TGTGCCATCAGTGAGTTTGGACTAGCGGGGGACCACCGGAGTACGCAGTATTTT.

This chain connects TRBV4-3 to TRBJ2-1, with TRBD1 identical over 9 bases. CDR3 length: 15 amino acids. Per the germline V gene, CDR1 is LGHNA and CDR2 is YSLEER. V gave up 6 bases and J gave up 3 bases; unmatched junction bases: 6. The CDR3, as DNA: TGCGCCAGCAGTCCTACAGGGGGCAACTACAATGAGCAGTTCTTC. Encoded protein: CASSPTGGNYNEQFF.

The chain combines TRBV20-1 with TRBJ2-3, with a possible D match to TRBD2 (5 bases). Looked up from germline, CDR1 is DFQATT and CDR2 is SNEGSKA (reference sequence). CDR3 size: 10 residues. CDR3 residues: CSGWRDTQYF. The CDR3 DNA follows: TGCAGCGGGTGGAGGGATACGCAGTATTTT.